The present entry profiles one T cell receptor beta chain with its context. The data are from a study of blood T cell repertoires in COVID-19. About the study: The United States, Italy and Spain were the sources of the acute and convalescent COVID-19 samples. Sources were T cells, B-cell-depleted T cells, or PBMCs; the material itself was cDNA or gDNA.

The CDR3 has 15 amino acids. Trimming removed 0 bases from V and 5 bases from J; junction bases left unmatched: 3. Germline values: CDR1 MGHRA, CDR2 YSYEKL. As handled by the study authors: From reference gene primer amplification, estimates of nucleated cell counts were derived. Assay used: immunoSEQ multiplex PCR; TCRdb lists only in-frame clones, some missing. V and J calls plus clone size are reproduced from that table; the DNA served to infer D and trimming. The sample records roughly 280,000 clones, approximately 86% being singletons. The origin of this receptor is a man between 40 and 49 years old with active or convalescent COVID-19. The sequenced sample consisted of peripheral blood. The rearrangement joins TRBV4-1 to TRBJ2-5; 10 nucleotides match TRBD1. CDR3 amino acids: CASSQDVGQGETQYF. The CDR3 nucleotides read TGCGCCAGCAGCCAAGATGTGGGACAGGGGGAGACCCAGTACTTC.